Listed below are T cell receptor beta chains from one sample, sequenced in a study of long-term antiretroviral therapy in people with HIV. Data came from immunoSEQ multiplex PCR; TCRdb stores just in-frame clones and leaves some out. The sample has 25,000 to 40,000 clones, roughly 87% seen once; the top ten hold under 15%. The sample consisted of unsorted PBMCs, taken 1.1 years after starting antiretroviral therapy. The receptors were gathered from a man between 18 and 35 years old with HIV. Both conserved end residues are part of each CDR3. A D gene is named only where the DNA matches it firmly. Size is omitted from some rows. Given values are once, few, many or a class for expanded clones.

. | . | TRBJ2-2 | TRBV6-5 | TGTGCCAGCAGTTACTCTAAGGTTGTCGGGGAGCTGTTTTTT | CASSYSKVVGELFF
few | TRBD2 | TRBJ2-1 | TRBV19 | TGTGCCAGTAGACTAGCGGCCTACAATGAGCAGTTCTTC | CASRLAAYNEQFF
. | . | TRBJ2-1 | TRBV13 | TGTGCCAGCAGCTACCTTGGGCTCTACAATGAGCAGTTCTTC | CASSYLGLYNEQFF
once | . | TRBJ2-7 | TRBV21-1 | TGTGCCAGCAGCAGGATGAGACATGGCGGAAAGTACGAGCAGTACTTC | CASSRMRHGGKYEQYF
. | . | TRBJ2-3 | TRBV27 | TGTGCCAGCAGTGGTGGGACTAGCACAGATACGCAGTATTTT | CASSGGTSTDTQYF
. | TRBD2 | TRBJ2-7 | TRBV5-1 | TGCGCCAGCAGCTTGTTGGCGGGAGTCAACGAGCAGTACTTC | CASSLLAGVNEQYF
. | TRBD2 | TRBJ2-4 | TRBV9 | TGTGCCAGCTCCCGGGAAGGGACTACGAGAAACATTCAGTACTTC | CASSREGTTRNIQYF
once | TRBD2 | TRBJ2-5 | TRBV18 | TGTGCCAGCGGCAAGCGGGGGCAAGAGACCCAGTACTTC | CASGKRGQETQYF
. | . | TRBJ2-7 | TRBV5-1 | TGCGCCAGCAGCCCGTCCGGTAGCGGTATCTACGAGCAGTACTTC | CASSPSGSGIYEQYF
. | . | TRBJ1-4 | TRBV10-2 | TGCGCCAGCAGGCCTGGCGGAACTAATGAAAAACTGTTTTTT | CASRPGGTNEKLFF
. | . | TRBJ2-3 | TRBV23-1 | TGCGCCAGCAGTCAACAGGGAGGAAGCACAGATACGCAGTATTTT | CASSQQGGSTDTQYF
. | TRBD1 | TRBJ1-1 | TRBV7-6 | TGTGCCAGCAGCTCGGGACAGATGAACACTGAAGCTTTCTTT | CASSSGQMNTEAFF
once | . | TRBJ2-1 | TRBV9 | TGTGCCAGCAGCGTAATCCCAGGAGCGAACAATGAGCAGTTCTTC | CASSVIPGANNEQFF
. | TRBD2 | TRBJ2-7 | TRBV28 | TGTGCCAGCAGTGCATCGACTAGCGGGAGGACCTACGAGCAGTACTTC | CASSASTSGRTYEQYF
. | . | TRBJ1-1 | TRBV6-4 | TGTGCCAGCAGTGACTCTTCCAGGGCCACTGAAGCTTTCTTT | CASSDSSRATEAFF
. | TRBD2 | TRBJ2-5 | TRBV27 | TGTGCCAGCAGTCGACTAGCGGGGCAAGAGACCCAGTACTTC | CASSRLAGQETQYF
. | . | TRBJ1-2 | TRBV29-1 | TGCAGCGCCCCACTCAGCCAGGGCCCCTATGGCTACACCTTC | CSAPLSQGPYGYTF
. | TRBD1 | TRBJ1-1 | TRBV6-6 | TGTGCCAGCACCGCAGGGGGGACTTACCTTGAAGCTTTCTTT | CASTAGGTYLEAFF
. | TRBD2 | TRBJ2-3 | TRBV29-1 | TGCAGCGTTGAAGGCCAGCGGGGGGGAATTTATACAGATACGCAGTATTTT | CSVEGQRGGIYTDTQYF
. | TRBD1 | TRBJ2-7 | TRBV30 | TGTGCCTGGAGTAGAGGGACAGTCGTCTACGAGCAGTACTTC | CAWSRGTVVYEQYF
. | TRBD2 | TRBJ2-5 | TRBV7-9 | TGTGCCAGCAGCTTAGGACTAGCGGGAGGGCCCAGGGTACAAGAGACCCAGTACTTC | CASSLGLAGGPRVQETQYF
. | TRBD2 | TRBJ2-1 | TRBV28 | TGTGCCAGCAGTTTACTTTCTAGCGGGGCCTACAATGAGCAGTTCTTC | CASSLLSSGAYNEQFF
. | . | TRBJ2-4 | TRBV5-1 | TGCGCCAGCAGCTTGGGAGGGTCAGCCAAAAACATTCAGTACTTC | CASSLGGSAKNIQYF
once | . | TRBJ1-5 | TRBV29-1 | TGCAGCTACCGACAGGATGGGCAGCCCCAGCATTTT | CSYRQDGQPQHF
once | TRBD1 | TRBJ2-4 | TRBV9 | TGTGCCAGCAGCAGCCGGGACAGGGACCCCAAAAACATTCAGTACTTC | CASSSRDRDPKNIQYF
. | TRBD1 | TRBJ2-1 | TRBV27 | TGTGCCAGCAGTTTACTGGACAGGCGGATCTACAATGAGCAGTTCTTC | CASSLLDRRIYNEQFF
. | . | TRBJ2-3 | TRBV15 | TGTGCCACCAGCAGCCCGTTGAGGAGGGGGACAGATACGCAGTATTTT | CATSSPLRRGTDTQYF
. | TRBD2 | TRBJ2-7 | TRBV5-1 | TGCGCCAGCAGCGTCACTGGCGGGGGGACGTACGAGCAGTACTTC | CASSVTGGGTYEQYF
. | TRBD1 | TRBJ2-7 | TRBV5-1 | TGCGCCAGCAGCTTGGGGACAGGACCGGCCTACGAGCAGTACTTC | CASSLGTGPAYEQYF
. | . | TRBJ2-7 | TRBV6-6 | TGTGCCAGCAGGATACGGGACCTCTACGAGCAGTACTTC | CASRIRDLYEQYF
. | . | TRBJ1-3 | TRBV10-3 | TGTGCCATCAGGCCTGGCAGGTCTGGAAACACCATATATTTT | CAIRPGRSGNTIYF
. | TRBD1 | TRBJ2-1 | TRBV30 | TGTGCCTGGAGTAGGGACAGGGGGACTTACAATGAGCAGTTCTTC | CAWSRDRGTYNEQFF